The present T cell receptor beta chain was sequenced within a study of CD8+ T cells in alopecia areata. Study-level information: Tofacitinib therapy took 6 to 18 months; 6 months off drug came after. Whole-study findings and limits: Resident alphabeta T cells of normal skin are also sequenced in scalp samples.

Extraction of RNA preceded its reverse transcription into cDNA, which served as the sequencing template. TCRdb keeps only in-frame clones here, not all; method: immunoSEQ multiplex PCR. The table includes over 85,000 clones, 40% to 55% detected once. Notes on this clone: Its target is unknown. A much larger clone lies a single base off, so this may be a read error. This same CDR3 is encoded by further DNA sequences in the sample.

Between the trimmed V and J ends, which lost 6 bases and 1 base, there was a span of 9 bases. This CDR3 is built from 13 residues. CDR1 MDHEN and CDR2 SYDVKM come from the germline V gene. Sample: CD4+ T cells sorted from blood. This TCR derives from a human donor with alopecia areata. This chain connects TRBV28 to TRBJ1-1; D is uncertain. Written as DNA, the CDR3 is TGTGCCAGCAGCCTCTTGGGGAACACTGAAGCTTTCTTT. This gives the protein CASSLLGNTEAFF.